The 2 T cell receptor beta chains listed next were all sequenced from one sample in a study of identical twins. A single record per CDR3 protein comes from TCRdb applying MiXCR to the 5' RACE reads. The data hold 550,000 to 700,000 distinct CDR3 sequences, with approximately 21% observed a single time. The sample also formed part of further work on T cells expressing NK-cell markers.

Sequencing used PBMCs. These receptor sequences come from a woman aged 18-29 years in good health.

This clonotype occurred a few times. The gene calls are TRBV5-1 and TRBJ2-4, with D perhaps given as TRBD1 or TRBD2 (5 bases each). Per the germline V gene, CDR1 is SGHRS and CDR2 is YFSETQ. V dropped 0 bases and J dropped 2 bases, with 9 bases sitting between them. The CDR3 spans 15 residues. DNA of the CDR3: TGCGCCAGCAGCTTGGATCGGGGCACCAAAAACATTCAGTACTTC. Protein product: CASSLDRGTKNIQYF.

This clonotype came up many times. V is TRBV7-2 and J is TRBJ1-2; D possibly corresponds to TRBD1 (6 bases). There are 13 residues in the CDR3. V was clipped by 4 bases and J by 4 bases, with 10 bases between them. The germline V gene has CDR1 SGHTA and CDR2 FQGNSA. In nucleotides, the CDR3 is TGTGCCAGCAGCTCCTCAGGGGTCTATGGCTACACCTTC. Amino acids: CASSSSGVYGYTF.